These T cell receptor beta chains were read from a single sample in a study of OX40 agonist ivuxolimab in advanced cancers. The data were produced by immunoSEQ multiplex PCR, yet TCRdb's version contains in-frame clones alone and is incomplete. The sample includes fewer than 75,000 clones, around 90% of them seen just once. The source material was CD4+ or CD8+ T cells sorted from blood, sampled in a trial of the OX40 agonist ivuxolimab. The receptors shown here come from an adult with an advanced solid tumor such as melanoma, head and neck, liver or kidney cancer. CDR3s include the opening cysteine and the closing phenylalanine or tryptophan. D genes are given only for firm matches. A row's size may be missing; if present it is once, few, many or a size class.

V	size	length	J	D	DNA	CDR3
TRBV18	NA	13	TRBJ1-1	TRBD1	TGTGCCAGCTCACTGCAGGGGGCCACTGAAGCTTTCTTT	CASSLQGATEAFF
TRBV28	few	14	TRBJ2-7	NA	TGTGCCAGCCTCAGCGGGCCGCCTACCTACGAGCAGTACTTC	CASLSGPPTYEQYF
TRBV9	NA	18	TRBJ1-1	NA	TGTGCCAGCAGCGAAGATCCGTTGGGGACAATTTCGAACACTGAAGCTTTCTTT	CASSEDPLGTISNTEAFF
TRBV7-3	NA	17	TRBJ2-5	TRBD2	TGTGCCAGCAGGCTCAGGAGGCTAGCGGTAAGAGAGGAGACCCAGTACTTC	CASRLRRLAVREETQYF
TRBV28	NA	12	TRBJ1-2	NA	TGTGCCAGCAGTTTAACGGGCTATGGCTACACCTTC	CASSLTGYGYTF
TRBV7-2	NA	14	TRBJ1-2	NA	TGTGCCAGCAGCTTAGTTTTACAGAACTATGGCTACACCTTC	CASSLVLQNYGYTF
TRBV5-1	NA	14	TRBJ1-5	TRBD1	TGCGCCAGCAGCTTGGGACAGGGGGACCAGCCCCAGCATTTT	CASSLGQGDQPQHF
TRBV6-1	NA	14	TRBJ2-5	NA	TGTGCCAGCAGTTCGCCACTTGGCTACGAGACCCAGTACTTC	CASSSPLGYETQYF
TRBV10-3	NA	16	TRBJ2-7	TRBD2	TGTGCCATCAGAGCGGGACTAGCGGGAGGGAGTTACGAGCAGTACTTC	CAIRAGLAGGSYEQYF
TRBV5-4	NA	16	TRBJ2-2	TRBD2	TGTGCCAGCAGCTTGGGTGGCGGGAGGGCCGCCGGGGAGCTGTTTTTT	CASSLGGGRAAGELFF
TRBV5-4	NA	15	TRBJ1-4	NA	TGTGCCAGCAGCCGCACCCCACGTTCTAATGAAAAACTGTTTTTT	CASSRTPRSNEKLFF
TRBV4-1	NA	14	TRBJ2-7	NA	TGCGCCAGCAGCCAAGGGCATGGACCCTACGAGCAGTACTTC	CASSQGHGPYEQYF
TRBV25-1	NA	16	TRBJ1-1	TRBD1	TGTGCCAGCAGTGAATTTACAGGGGCATCGAACACTGAAGCTTTCTTT	CASSEFTGASNTEAFF
TRBV2	once	15	TRBJ2-2	TRBD1	TGTGCCAGCAGGGCGGGACAGGGGTACACCGGGGAGCTGTTTTTT	CASRAGQGYTGELFF
TRBV6-5	NA	14	TRBJ2-4	TRBD1	TGTGCCAGCAGTCAGCCCGGACAGGGCAACATTCAGTACTTC	CASSQPGQGNIQYF
TRBV4-3	NA	17	TRBJ2-7	NA	TGCGCCAGCAGCCAAGAAGGGGCCTCGGATCTGGGGCACGAGCAGTACTTC	CASSQEGASDLGHEQYF
TRBV6-1	NA	13	TRBJ2-7	NA	TGTGCCAGCAGAAAATCCCCGACCTACGAGCAGTACTTC	CASRKSPTYEQYF
TRBV6-5	NA	16	TRBJ1-4	NA	TGTGCCAGCAGTTACCGGCAGGCCCCACGGAATGAAAAACTGTTTTTT	CASSYRQAPRNEKLFF
TRBV28	NA	14	TRBJ1-2	NA	TGTGCCAGCCTCAGCGGAGGAGTCCGGATTGGCTACACCTTC	CASLSGGVRIGYTF
TRBV4-2	NA	14	TRBJ1-1	TRBD1	TGTGCCAGCAGCCTCACAGGGGGGAACACTGAAGCTTTCTTT	CASSLTGGNTEAFF
TRBV10-3	NA	14	TRBJ1-1	NA	TGTGCCATCGGGAGCCAAGGGGGTTACACTGAAGCTTTCTTT	CAIGSQGGYTEAFF
TRBV11-2	NA	17	TRBJ2-7	NA	TGTGCCAGCAGCTTACTGGACGGCACCTTCAATTCCTACGAGCAGTACTTC	CASSLLDGTFNSYEQYF
TRBV2	NA	12	TRBJ2-1	NA	TGTGCCAGCAGTGATTTTGGGCGAAAGCAGTTCTTC	CASSDFGRKQFF
TRBV6-5	once	15	TRBJ1-3	NA	TGTGCCAGCAGTTACGGCCCCTTGCGGGGAAACACCATATATTTT	CASSYGPLRGNTIYF
TRBV18	NA	17	TRBJ2-3	TRBD2	TGTGCCAGCTCGCCCACCCGTGTAGCGGGAGTGATAGATACGCAGTATTTT	CASSPTRVAGVIDTQYF
TRBV9	once	15	TRBJ2-5	TRBD1	TGTGCCAGCAGCCCCGGACAGGGGTTGGGGAAGACCCAGTACTTC	CASSPGQGLGKTQYF